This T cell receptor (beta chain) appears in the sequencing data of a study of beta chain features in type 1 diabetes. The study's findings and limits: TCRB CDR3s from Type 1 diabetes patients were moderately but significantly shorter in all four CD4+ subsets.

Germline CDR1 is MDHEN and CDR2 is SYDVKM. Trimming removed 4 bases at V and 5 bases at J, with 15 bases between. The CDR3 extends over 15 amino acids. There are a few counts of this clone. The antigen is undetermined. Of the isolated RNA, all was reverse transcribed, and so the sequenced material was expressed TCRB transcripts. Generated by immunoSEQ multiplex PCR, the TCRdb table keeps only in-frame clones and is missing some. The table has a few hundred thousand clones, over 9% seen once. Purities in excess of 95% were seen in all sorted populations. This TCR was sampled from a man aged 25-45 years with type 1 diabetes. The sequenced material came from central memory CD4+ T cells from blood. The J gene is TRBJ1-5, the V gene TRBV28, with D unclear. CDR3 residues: CASSSPGWRDQPQHF. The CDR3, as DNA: TGTGCCAGCAGTTCCCCGGGTTGGAGGGATCAGCCCCAGCATTTT.